A selection of T cell receptor beta chains follows, all from one sample in a study of a mutant IDH1 vaccine in newly diagnosed glioma. Their antigens remain unidentified. The protocol was immunoSEQ multiplex PCR, while the TCRdb copy is restricted to in-frame clones and leaves out a portion. This table holds tens of thousands of clones, roughly four fifths found once. The sample in question was PBMCs, obtained from a glioma patient whose treatment included an IDH1 peptide vaccine. The origin of the receptors is a young man with glioma. Each CDR3 is given with its conserved first and last residue. The D gene is left open where the match is weak. Clone size is shown for a subset of rows, as once, few, many or a class of expanded clone.

V	J	D	size	CDR3	DNA
TRBV29-1	TRBJ2-7	TRBD1	NA	CSVTGTGASYEQYF	TGCAGCGTTACTGGGACAGGGGCTTCGTACGAGCAGTACTTC
TRBV7-9	TRBJ2-7	NA	NA	CASSPRGGPYEQYF	TGTGCCAGCAGCCCCAGAGGAGGACCCTACGAGCAGTACTTC
TRBV7-9	TRBJ1-3	NA	NA	CASSSGQSEGNTIYF	TGTGCCAGCAGCTCAGGACAGTCAGAGGGAAACACCATATATTTT
TRBV25-1	TRBJ2-7	NA	NA	CASSEQGSYEQYF	TGTGCCAGCAGTGAACAAGGTTCCTACGAGCAGTACTTC
TRBV28	TRBJ1-2	NA	few	CASSFAQGYGYTF	TGTGCCAGCAGTTTTGCGCAGGGCTATGGCTACACCTTC
TRBV2	TRBJ2-2	NA	NA	CASSGQADTGELFF	TGTGCCAGCAGTGGACAAGCGGACACCGGGGAGCTGTTTTTT
TRBV28	TRBJ1-1	NA	NA	CASSLRGGAFF	TGTGCCAGCAGTTTGCGAGGGGGAGCTTTCTTT
TRBV4-1	TRBJ2-7	NA	NA	CASSQGTTAHEQYF	TGCGCCAGCAGCCAAGGGACAACAGCCCACGAGCAGTACTTC
TRBV30	TRBJ2-2	TRBD1	NA	CAWRAGGPGELFF	TGTGCCTGGAGGGCAGGGGGTCCCGGGGAGCTGTTTTTT
TRBV19	TRBJ1-4	TRBD1	NA	CASSIRTGGRIEKLFF	TGTGCCAGTAGTATCCGGACAGGGGGAAGAATTGAAAAACTGTTTTTT
TRBV7-9	TRBJ1-1	NA	few	CASSFPGPNTEAFF	TGTGCCAGCAGCTTCCCGGGGCCGAACACTGAAGCTTTCTTT
TRBV28	TRBJ1-5	TRBD1	NA	CASSFRGQGNQPQHF	TGTGCCAGCAGTTTCAGGGGGCAGGGCAATCAGCCCCAGCATTTT
TRBV7-6	TRBJ2-1	TRBD2	NA	CASSLAMGLMFF	TGTGCCAGCAGCTTAGCAATGGGACTAATGTTCTTC
TRBV7-9	TRBJ1-2	NA	NA	CASSLAGAYGYTF	TGTGCCAGCAGCTTAGCGGGGGCTTATGGCTACACCTTC
TRBV30	TRBJ1-1	TRBD1	NA	CAWRTRGQGLFADTEAFF	TGTGCCTGGAGAACCCGAGGACAGGGGCTTTTCGCTGACACTGAAGCTTTCTTT
TRBV19	TRBJ2-1	TRBD1	NA	CASTSRQGMDEQFF	TGTGCCAGTACATCAAGACAGGGGATGGATGAGCAGTTCTTC
TRBV5-6	TRBJ1-5	NA	NA	CASSSSENQPQHF	TGTGCCAGCAGCTCCTCAGAGAATCAGCCCCAGCATTTT
TRBV29-1	TRBJ2-2	NA	NA	CSVGWTANTGELFF	TGCAGCGTTGGTTGGACAGCGAACACCGGGGAGCTGTTTTTT
TRBV18	TRBJ1-4	NA	NA	CASSLSPGSANEKLFF	TGTGCCAGCTCACTAAGTCCAGGGTCGGCTAATGAAAAACTGTTTTTT